Following are 9 T cell receptor beta chains from one sample sequenced in a study of T cell changes during pregnancy in multiple sclerosis. The data were produced by immunoSEQ multiplex PCR, yet TCRdb's version contains in-frame clones alone and is incomplete. The sample yields under 100,000 clones, 94% seen once. Sample: peripheral blood, taken in the third trimester of pregnancy. These receptors were taken from a female donor with multiple sclerosis, enrolled in a pregnancy study.

The genes are TRBV5-1 and TRBJ2-5, with 7 bases fitting TRBD2. From germline, CDR1 is SGHRS and CDR2 YFSETQ. The CDR3 is 15 amino acids. V was clipped by 6 bases and J by 1 base; unmatched bases: 9. The CDR3 protein is CASNPGGGVQETQYF. The DNA of the CDR3 is TGCGCCAGCAATCCCGGGGGAGGGGTCCAAGAGACCCAGTACTTC.

This chain links TRBV7-8 with TRBJ1-5; possible D gene TRBD1, 6 bases. The CDR3 has 15 amino acids. V was cut by 4 bases and J by 0 bases, with 10 bases left in between. CDR1 and CDR2 (germline): SGHVS, FQNEAQ. The CDR3 region has the DNA TGTGCCAGCAGCTGGGGGACACTTAGCAATCAGCCCCAGCATTTT. Encoded protein: CASSWGTLSNQPQHF. Supplemented by reference TRBV7-8 and TRBJ1-5, the full variable domain reads GAGVSQSPRYKVAKRGQDVALRCDPISGHVSLFWYQQALGQGPEFLTYFQNEAQLDKSGLPSDRFFAERPEGSVSTLKIQRTQQEDSAVYLCASSWGTLSNQPQHFGDGTRLSIL.

The CDR3 DNA is TGTGCCAGCTCACCACAAAACATGAACACTGAAGCTTTCTTT. Translation: CASSPQNMNTEAFF. J is TRBJ1-1 and V is TRBV18; D gene unclear. The V gene lost 1 base and the J gene lost 0 bases, with 6 bases spanning the gap. The CDR3 extends over 14 amino acids. The germline CDR1 and CDR2 sequences are KGHSH and LQKENI.

The chain uses TRBV5-4 and TRBJ2-3, with 9 bases lining up with TRBD2. The length of the CDR3 is 16 residues. Per the germline V gene, CDR1 is SGHNT and CDR2 is YYREEE (reference sequence). V shed 1 base and J 5 bases; nucleotides not matched to a gene: 8. The CDR3 sequence is CASSLQRGAGGDTQYF. The CDR3 nucleotides are TGTGCCAGCAGCTTGCAGCGGGGGGCGGGCGGAGATACGCAGTATTTT.

The chain has TRBV4-1 and TRBJ2-7; 10 bases fit TRBD1. Per the germline V gene, CDR1 is MGHRA and CDR2 is YSYEKL. This CDR3 is 18 amino acids long. With 3 bases clipped from V and 2 bases from J, the junction kept 13 bases outside the gene matches. The CDR3 loop reads CASSQTPHPGTGAYEQYF. The CDR3 region has the DNA TGCGCCAGCAGCCAGACCCCCCACCCCGGGACAGGGGCCTACGAGCAGTACTTC.

V usage is TRBV10-3 and J usage is TRBJ2-5, with TRBD2 as a possible D gene (5 bases). CDR1 and CDR2 from the germline V gene are ENHRY and SYGVKD. Trimming stripped 2 bases from V and 2 bases from J, with 15 bases between. This CDR3 is 16 amino acids long. The CDR3 DNA reads as TGTGCCATCAGTGAGCGCCTGACTGGGGAGCAAGAGACCCAGTACTTC. It translates to CAISERLTGEQETQYF.

The chain couples TRBV2 to TRBJ2-7; weak D call: TRBD1 (5 bases). Germline lookup yields CDR1 SNHLY and CDR2 FYNNEI. V gave up 10 bases and J gave up 5 bases, with 18 bases separating them. The CDR3 sequence is 13 residues long. The CDR3 nucleotides read TGTGCCACCGACAGCGTGACTTTCAACGAGCAGTACTTC. This translates into CATDSVTFNEQYF.

The rearrangement joins TRBV5-4 to TRBJ1-5; 7 nucleotides agree with TRBD1. V lost 4 bases to trimming and J lost 7 bases; unmatched junction nucleotides: 5. Germline V gene sequence: CDR1 SGHNT, CDR2 YYREEE (reference sequence). CDR3 length: 13 amino acids. The CDR3 coding sequence is TGTGCCAGCAGCCACGACAGGGAACAGCCCCAGCATTTT. Protein sequence: CASSHDREQPQHF.

The chain recombines TRBV18 with TRBJ1-2, with TRBD1 matching over 7 bases. The CDR3 totals 17 residues. V shed 0 bases and J 0 bases; nucleotides not matched to a gene: 7. Germline V gene data show CDR1 as KGHSH and CDR2 as LQKENI. CDR3 sequence reads: CASSPPSGTVSNYGYTF. The CDR3, as DNA: TGTGCCAGCTCACCACCTTCCGGGACAGTATCTAACTATGGCTACACCTTC.